One sample yielded the 15 T cell receptor beta chains listed below, sequenced in a study of T-cell memory formation after mild COVID-19. TCRdb processed the 5' RACE reads anew with MiXCR; each CDR3 protein has one entry. The sample yields nearly 200,000 distinct CDR3 sequences, around 19% seen once. Sequencing was done on a sample of PBMCs or a T cell subset sorted from them (not recorded which). Receptors were obtained from an adult woman who had mild COVID-19 (a few samples of this study predate the infection). Cell type and time point are not known.

A few counts support this clonotype. The chain joins TRBV25-1 to TRBJ2-7, with D tentatively TRBD2 (6 bases). This CDR3 is built from 22 residues. The V end lost 6 bases, the J end lost 0 bases, and 36 bases lay between the germline ends. CDR1 and CDR2 (germline): MGHDK, SYGVNS. In DNA form, the CDR3 reads TGTGCCAGCAGCGAAGGATATAGACGGAGGGGTCTCCTCCGAGGGGTCTCCTACGAGCAGTACTTC. It translates to CASSEGYRRRGLLRGVSYEQYF.

This clonotype appeared a few times. V and J are TRBV5-1 and TRBJ2-3; possibly TRBD1 for D (6 bases). The CDR3 loop spans 17 amino acids. Germline loops: CDR1 SGHRS, CDR2 YFSETQ. The germline V and J ends were trimmed by 4 bases and 0 bases, with 18 bases remaining between them. CDR3: CASSPTGRGDSTDTQYF. The CDR3 DNA is TGCGCCAGCAGCCCCACAGGCAGGGGCGATAGCACAGATACGCAGTATTTT.

The chain joins TRBV20-1 to TRBJ2-2, with TRBD1 matching 7 bases. With V trimmed by 6 bases and J by 4 bases, 8 bases remained unmatched. Germline loops: CDR1 DFQATT, CDR2 SNEGSKA (reference sequence). The CDR3 is 14 amino acids. CDR3 sequence reads: CSALYRGTTGELFF. The CDR3 DNA reads as TGCAGTGCGTTATACAGGGGAACCACCGGGGAGCTGTTTTTT.

The rearrangement links TRBV10-3 to TRBJ1-1, with 11 bases fitting TRBD1. CDR1 is ENHRY, CDR2 SYGVKD, per germline. The trim removed 0 bases at V and 5 bases at J, leaving 2 bases unmatched. This CDR3 has 15 residues. The CDR3 coding sequence is TGTGCCATCAGTGAGTCGGACAGGGGGCGAACTGAAGCTTTCTTT. It is translated as CAISESDRGRTEAFF.

In this sample, this clonotype is medium-sized (0.01 to 0.1%). The chain recombines TRBV10-3 with TRBJ1-3; D gene unclear. The CDR3 spans 12 residues. V was cut by 3 bases and J by 4 bases, with 4 bases left in between. CDR1 ENHRY and CDR2 SYGVKD come from the germline V gene. CDR3 in amino acids: CAISDPGNTIYF. The CDR3 region has the DNA TGTGCCATCAGTGACCCCGGAAACACCATATATTTT.

The CDR3 spells CSVGVGSDYEQYF. The CDR3 DNA reads TGCAGCGTTGGTGTGGGCAGTGACTACGAGCAGTACTTC. V and J are TRBV29-1 and TRBJ2-7, with no clear D. Germline V gene lookup returns CDR1 SQVTM and CDR2 ANQGSEA. This CDR3 region has 13 residues. The ends were cut back, 4 bases at V and 3 bases at J, with 13 bases in the middle.

In its sample, this clonotype was seen many times. The V and J genes are TRBV12-3 or TRBV12-4 and TRBJ2-7, with D possibly being TRBD2 (6 bases). Trimming took 7 bases from V and 3 from J, leaving 13 bases between them. CDR3 length: 13 amino acids. The CDR3 coding sequence is TGTGCCAGCACTGGTAGCGGCTACTACGAGCAGTACTTC. Translation: CASTGSGYYEQYF.

Only a few counts were recorded for this clonotype. The chain uses TRBV5-1 and TRBJ1-1, with D perhaps TRBD1 (5 bases). In germline, CDR1 is SGHRS, CDR2 YFSETQ. V was clipped by 4 bases and J by 3 bases, with 10 bases between them. The CDR3 totals 13 residues. DNA for the CDR3: TGCGCCAGCAGCCCCTGGGGGGACACTGAAGCTTTCTTT. It encodes CASSPWGDTEAFF. Complete variable domain (other parts from reference TRBV5-1 and TRBJ1-1): KAGVTQTPRYLIKTRGQQVTLSCSPISGHRSVSWYQQTPGQGLQFLFEYFSETQRNKGNFPGRFSGRQFSNSRSEMNVSTLELGDSALYLCASSPWGDTEAFFGQGTRLTVV.

This clonotype appeared a few times. This rearrangement joins TRBV9 to TRBJ2-5; TRBD2 matches at 8 bases. Germline loops: CDR1 SGDLS, CDR2 YYNGEE. J was trimmed by 5 bases and V by 0 bases; bases with no gene match: 6. The CDR3 length is 15 residues. The CDR3 is CASSVAAGDGETQYF. CDR3 coding DNA: TGTGCCAGCAGCGTAGCAGCGGGGGACGGTGAGACCCAGTACTTC.

The V call is TRBV4-3, the J call TRBJ2-7, with TRBD2 as a possible D gene (6 bases). Germline CDR1 and CDR2: LGHNA and YSLEER. The CDR3 is made up of 20 amino acids. V shed 1 base and J shed 3 bases, with 28 bases lying between them. This CDR3 is CASSQGAPKPGLIFFYEQYF. In DNA form, the CDR3 reads TGCGCCAGCAGCCAAGGCGCTCCCAAACCGGGACTTATATTTTTCTACGAGCAGTACTTC.

This clonotype was counted a few times. This chain links TRBV4-1 with TRBJ1-2; no definite D call. CDR3 length equals 14 residues. Germline-derived CDR1 and CDR2 are MGHRA and YSYEKL. V lost 8 bases and J 6 bases, leaving 19 bases between the germline ends. For the CDR3, the DNA is TGCGCCAGCCGGGCAAGAAGGGTCGGGAATGGCTACACCTTC. Translation: CASRARRVGNGYTF.

This clonotype occurred a few times. V and J are TRBV5-6 and TRBJ2-5; 9 nucleotides align to TRBD2. The ends lost 3 bases at V and 5 bases at J; junction bases unmatched: 5. The CDR3 runs to 14 residues. Germline values: CDR1 SGHDT, CDR2 YYEEEE. The CDR3 DNA sequence: TGTGCCAGCAGCTCGGGACTAGCCCAGGAGACCCAGTACTTC. This encodes CASSSGLAQETQYF.

Only a few counts were recorded for this clonotype. This chain joins TRBV11-3 and TRBJ1-3; no clear D gene. Trimming removed 2 bases from V and 4 bases from J, with 9 bases in between. The CDR3 loop spans 14 amino acids. The germline V gene encodes CDR1 SGHNT and CDR2 YENEEA. The CDR3 DNA reads as TGTGCCAGCAGCTTATCCCAGGTCGGAAACACCATATATTTT. Its protein is CASSLSQVGNTIYF.

The CDR3, as DNA: TGTGCCAGCAGCTTTGGGCTGACCACAGATACGCAGTATTTT. Translation: CASSFGLTTDTQYF. V and J are TRBV11-2 and TRBJ2-3; D call uncertain. Germline CDR1 SGHAT, CDR2 FQNNGV. The CDR3 consists of 14 residues. Deletions cut 3 bases from V and 2 bases from J, with 9 bases between.

This clonotype was found a few times. CDR3 nucleotides: TGTGCCAGCAGCCGGCCGATTTCAGGGACAGGTTCCTACGAGCAGTACTTC. Translated, it gives CASSRPISGTGSYEQYF. The V gene is TRBV7-9, the J gene TRBJ2-7, with 8 bases identical to TRBD1. Per the germline V gene, CDR1 is SEHNR and CDR2 is FQNEAQ (reference sequence). The CDR3 totals 17 residues. V dropped 5 bases and J dropped 1; count of bases not matched to a gene: 13. The full variable domain, rest sourced from reference TRBV7-9 and TRBJ2-7, is DTGVSQNPRHKITKRGQNVTFRCDPISEHNRLYWYRQTLGQGPEFLTYFQNEAQLEKSRLLSDRFSAERPKGSFSTLEIQRTEQGDSAMYLCASSRPISGTGSYEQYFGPGTRLTVT.